Shown below are 3 T cell receptor beta chains from a single sample sequenced in a study of T cells after yellow fever vaccination. TCRdb re-derived calls from the 5' RACE reads in MiXCR, one entry per CDR3 protein. The data hold around 310,000 distinct CDR3 sequences, with 8.7% observed a single time. The source was PBMCs, collected on the day of the first yellow fever vaccination. The receptors shown here come from a man aged 18-30 years who received the YFV17D yellow fever vaccine.

This clonotype occurred a few times. The chain recombines TRBV7-9 with TRBJ1-1; TRBD1 agrees at 7 bases. The CDR3 loop spans 16 amino acids. With V trimmed by 2 bases and J by 5 bases, 11 bases remained unmatched. The germline gives CDR1 SEHNR, CDR2 FQNEAQ (reference sequence). The CDR3 loop reads CASSLRMGPGGTEAFF. The CDR3 DNA reads as TGTGCCAGCAGCTTACGAATGGGCCCAGGGGGAACTGAAGCTTTCTTT.

V is TRBV7-9 and J is TRBJ1-1; possible D gene TRBD1, 5 bases. Germline lookup yields CDR1 SEHNR and CDR2 FQNEAQ (reference sequence). The V end was cut by 5 bases, the J end by 12 bases, with 16 bases between. CDR3 length: 12 amino acids. Here the CDR3 reads CASSPSHPGPFF. The CDR3 DNA reads as TGTGCCAGCAGCCCTTCACACCCGGGACCTTTCTTT.

This clonotype was found a few times. This chain joins TRBV4-3 and TRBJ2-3; D unresolved. CDR1 and CDR2 (germline): LGHNA, YSLEER. The CDR3 extends over 15 amino acids. V lost 0 bases and J lost 2, with 9 bases in between. The CDR3 protein is CASSQEIRATDTQYF. CDR3 bases: TGCGCCAGCAGCCAAGAAATAAGGGCCACAGATACGCAGTATTTT.